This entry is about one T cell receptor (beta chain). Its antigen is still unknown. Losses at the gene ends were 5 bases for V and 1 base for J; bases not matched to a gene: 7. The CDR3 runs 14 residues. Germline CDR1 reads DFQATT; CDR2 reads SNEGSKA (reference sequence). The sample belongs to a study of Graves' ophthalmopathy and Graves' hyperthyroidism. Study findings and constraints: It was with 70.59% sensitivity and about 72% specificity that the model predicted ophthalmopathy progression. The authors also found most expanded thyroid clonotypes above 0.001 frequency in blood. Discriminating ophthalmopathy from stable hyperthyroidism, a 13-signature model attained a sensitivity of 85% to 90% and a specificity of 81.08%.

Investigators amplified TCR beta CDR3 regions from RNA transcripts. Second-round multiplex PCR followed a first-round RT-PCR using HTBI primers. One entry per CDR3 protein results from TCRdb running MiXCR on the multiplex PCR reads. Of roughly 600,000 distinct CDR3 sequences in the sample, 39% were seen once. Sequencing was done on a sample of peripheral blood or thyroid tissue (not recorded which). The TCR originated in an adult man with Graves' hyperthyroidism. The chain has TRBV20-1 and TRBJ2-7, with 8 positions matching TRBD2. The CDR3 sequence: CSADPSGSSYEQYF. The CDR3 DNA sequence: TGCAGTGCTGACCCAAGCGGGAGTTCCTACGAGCAGTACTTC.